These 6 T cell receptor beta chains were all obtained from the same sample, sequenced in a study of T cell repertoires in cytomegalovirus infection. MiXCR, applied by TCRdb to the reads, yields one record per CDR3 protein. The sample shows 350,000 to 550,000 distinct CDR3 sequences, approximately 32% of them seen only once. Sequencing was performed on PBMCs. These receptors came from a human donor in good health (CMV status not recorded). Some clones in this sample may be carry-over from other donors' samples.

Of note for this clonotype: At one of its ends the junction is not consistent with the germline gene, which may arise from a read error. The V call is TRBV5-3, the J call TRBJ1-1; D is undetermined. TRBV5-3 is sorted into the ORF group, with uncertain function. This CDR3 is 14 amino acids long. The CDR3 DNA is TGTGCCAGCAGCTTGAAGGGCCTGAACACTGAAGCTTTCTTT. This gives the protein CASSLKGLNTEAFF.

This clonotype was counted many times. This rearrangement joins TRBV2 to TRBJ2-7; D call uncertain. V lost 3 bases to trimming and J lost 4 bases, with 13 bases between them. The CDR3 sequence is 14 residues long. CDR1 and CDR2 from the germline V gene are SNHLY and FYNNEI. The CDR3 DNA reads TGTGCCAGCAGTGATGCCACCCTTTTGTACGAGCAGTACTTC. Translating gives CASSDATLLYEQYF. Using reference TRBV2 and TRBJ2-7 for the parts outside the CDR3, the full variable domain is EPEVTQTPSHQVTQMGQEVILRCVPISNHLYFYWYRQILGQKVEFLVSFYNNEISEKSEIFDDQFSVERPDGSNFTLKIRSTKLEDSAMYFCASSDATLLYEQYFGPGTRLTVT.

This clonotype appeared many times. The rearrangement joins TRBV28 to TRBJ1-4; D possibly corresponds to TRBD1 (5 bases). Trimming removed 6 bases at V and 5 bases at J, with 16 bases between. Germline CDR1 is MDHEN and CDR2 is SYDVKM. CDR3 size: 15 residues. The CDR3 reads CASRGSGRINEKLFF. In nucleotides, the CDR3 is TGTGCCAGCAGGGGCTCGGGACGGATAAATGAAAAACTGTTTTTT.

The CDR3 loop is CASSVATSGFETQYF. The CDR3 DNA reads as TGTGCCAGCAGCGTAGCTACTTCGGGGTTTGAGACCCAGTACTTC. The J gene is TRBJ2-5, the V gene TRBV9; tentatively, D is TRBD2 (5 bases). The CDR3 length is 15 residues. CDR1 SGDLS and CDR2 YYNGEE come from the germline V gene. Trimming took 0 bases from V and 5 from J, leaving 14 bases between them.

The chain joins TRBV6-8 to TRBJ2-3, with 9 positions matching TRBD2. Trimming removed 1 base from V and 5 bases from J; junction bases left unmatched: 4. The germline V gene encodes CDR1 MNHGY and CDR2 SAAAGT. This CDR3 region has 15 residues. The CDR3 DNA reads as TGTGCCAGCAGTTACTTGGCGGGGGGGAGAGATACGCAGTATTTT. It codes for CASSYLAGGRDTQYF.

This chain joins TRBV19 and TRBJ2-2, with a possible D match to TRBD1 (5 bases). V lost 5 bases, J lost 4 bases, and 8 bases lay in between. CDR1 LNHDA and CDR2 SQIVND come from the germline V gene (reference sequence). The CDR3 extends over 13 amino acids. CDR3 residues: CASSGQGTGELFF. CDR3 in DNA: TGTGCCAGTAGTGGCCAGGGCACCGGGGAGCTGTTTTTT.